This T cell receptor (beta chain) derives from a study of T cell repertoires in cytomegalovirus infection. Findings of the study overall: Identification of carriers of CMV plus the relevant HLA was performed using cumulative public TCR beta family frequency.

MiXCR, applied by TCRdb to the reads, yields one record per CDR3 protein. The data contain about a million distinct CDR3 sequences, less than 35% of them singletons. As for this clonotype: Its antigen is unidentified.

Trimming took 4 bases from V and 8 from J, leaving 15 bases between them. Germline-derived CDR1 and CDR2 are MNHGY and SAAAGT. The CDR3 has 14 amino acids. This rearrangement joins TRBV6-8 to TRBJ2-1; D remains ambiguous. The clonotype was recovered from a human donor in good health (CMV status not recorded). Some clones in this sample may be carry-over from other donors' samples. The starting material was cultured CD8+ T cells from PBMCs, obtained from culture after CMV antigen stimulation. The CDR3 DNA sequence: TGTGCCAGCAGTTGGACGTGGCCTTACCATGAGCAGTTCTTC. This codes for CASSWTWPYHEQFF.